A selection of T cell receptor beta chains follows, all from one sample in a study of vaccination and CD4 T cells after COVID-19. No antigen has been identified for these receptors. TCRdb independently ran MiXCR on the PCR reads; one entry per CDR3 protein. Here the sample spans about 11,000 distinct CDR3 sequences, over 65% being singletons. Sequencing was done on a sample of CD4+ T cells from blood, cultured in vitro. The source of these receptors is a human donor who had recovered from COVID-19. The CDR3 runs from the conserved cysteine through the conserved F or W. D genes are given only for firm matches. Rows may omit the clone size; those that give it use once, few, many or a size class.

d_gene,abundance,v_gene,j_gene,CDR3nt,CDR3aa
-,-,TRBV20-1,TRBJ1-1,TGCAGTGCTCGCCGGACGGCGAACACTGAAGCTTTCTTT,CSARRTANTEAFF
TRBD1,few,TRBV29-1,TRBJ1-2,TGCAGCGTTGCCCTTGACAGGGTCGGTGGCTACACCTTC,CSVALDRVGGYTF
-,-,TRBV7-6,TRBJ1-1,TGTGCCAGCAGCCATAGGGGGTCGGGGGACACTGAAGCTTTCTTT,CASSHRGSGDTEAFF
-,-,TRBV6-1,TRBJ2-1,TGTGCCAGCAGCCGAGAGGGGGGTAGATACAATGAGCAGTTCTTC,CASSREGGRYNEQFF
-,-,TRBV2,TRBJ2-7,TGTGCCAGCAGGAACTACGAGCAGTACTTC,CASRNYEQYF
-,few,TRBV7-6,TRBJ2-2,TGTGCCAGCAGTCCCCCCGGGGTCTGGAGCGGGGAGCTGTTTTTT,CASSPPGVWSGELFF
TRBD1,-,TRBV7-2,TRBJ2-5,TGTGCCAGCAGCCTACAGGGGGCAGAGACCCAGTACTTC,CASSLQGAETQYF
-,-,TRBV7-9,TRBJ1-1,TGTGCCAGCAGCCACAGGGACACTGAAGCTTTCTTT,CASSHRDTEAFF
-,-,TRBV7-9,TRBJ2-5,TGTGCCAGCAGCTCTTGGAGTGGGATAGAGACCCAGTACTTC,CASSSWSGIETQYF
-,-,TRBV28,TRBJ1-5,TGTGCCAGCAACGGTCTGAGGGGGGCCCAGCCCCAGCATTTT,CASNGLRGAQPQHF
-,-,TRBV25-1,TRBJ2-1,TGTGCCAGCAGTGAAGGTGGGGGGAGGTGGAATGAGCAGTTCTTC,CASSEGGGRWNEQFF
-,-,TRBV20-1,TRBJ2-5,TGCAGTGCTACCCAGGACTTGAAAGAGACCCAGTACTTC,CSATQDLKETQYF
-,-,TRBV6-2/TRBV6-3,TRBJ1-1,TGTGCCAGCAGGAGTAGGGGGGGCACTGAAGCTTTCTTT,CASRSRGGTEAFF
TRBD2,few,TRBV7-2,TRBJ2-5,TGTGCCAGCATGGGGGGGAGTGGGGTCCGGGGGACCCAGTACTTC,CASMGGSGVRGTQYF
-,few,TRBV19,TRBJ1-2,TGTGCCAGTGCAAGGACCCACTCACTCGGTGGCTACACCTTC,CASARTHSLGGYTF
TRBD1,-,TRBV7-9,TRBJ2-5,TGTGCCAGCAGCTTAGTAGGGGACAGGGGGATACAAGAGACCCAGTACTTC,CASSLVGDRGIQETQYF
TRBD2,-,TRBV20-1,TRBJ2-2,TGCAGTGCTAGAGATCCCACTAGCGGGGGCTCAACCGGGGAGCTGTTTTTT,CSARDPTSGGSTGELFF
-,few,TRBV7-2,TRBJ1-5,TGTGCCAGCAGCTTGACAGCGAACAATCAGCCCCAGCATTTT,CASSLTANNQPQHF
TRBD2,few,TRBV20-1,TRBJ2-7,TGCAGTGCGCCCCGTAGCGGGACCTTCTACGAGCAGTACTTC,CSAPRSGTFYEQYF
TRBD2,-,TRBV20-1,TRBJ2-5,TGCAGTGCTAGATTAGCGGGAGAGGGGCGAGAGACCCAGTACTTC,CSARLAGEGRETQYF
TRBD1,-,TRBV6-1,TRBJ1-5,TGTGCCAGCAGGGACAGGGGGAACAATCAGCCCCAGCATTTT,CASRDRGNNQPQHF
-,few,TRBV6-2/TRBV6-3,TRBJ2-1,TGTGCCAGCAGAAATCCCACAGGGAGCTCCTACAATGAGCAGTTCTTC,CASRNPTGSSYNEQFF
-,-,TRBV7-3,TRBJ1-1,TGTGCCAGCAGCCAGGGGAGGGGGGGCACTGAAGCTTTCTTT,CASSQGRGGTEAFF
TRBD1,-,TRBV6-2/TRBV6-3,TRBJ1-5,TGTGCCAGCAGCAAGGACAGGGGGCGGGTTCAGCCCCAGCATTTT,CASSKDRGRVQPQHF
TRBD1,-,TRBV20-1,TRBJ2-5,TGCAGTGCTAGAGACGCCGGGACAGGGTCGGGGACCCAGTACTTC,CSARDAGTGSGTQYF
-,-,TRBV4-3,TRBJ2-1,TGCGCCAGCAGCCAGACCACCTTCTCCTACAATGAGCAGTTCTTC,CASSQTTFSYNEQFF
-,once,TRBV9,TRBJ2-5,TGTGCCAGCAGCGTACGACTAGGGGAGACCCAGTACTTC,CASSVRLGETQYF
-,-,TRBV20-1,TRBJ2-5,TGCAGTGCTAGAGGGGACAAAGACGAGACCCAGTACTTC,CSARGDKDETQYF
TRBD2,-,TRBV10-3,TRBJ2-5,TGTGCCATCAGTGACCCCGGGTTGGGCGGGAGACAAGAGACCCAGTACTTC,CAISDPGLGGRQETQYF
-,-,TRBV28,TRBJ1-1,TGTGCCAGTTTTGAGACAGTTGGTAGGAACACTGAAGCTTTCTTT,CASFETVGRNTEAFF
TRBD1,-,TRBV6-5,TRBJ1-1,TGTGCCAGCAGTTACTCGGGACAGGGGGCTGAAGCTTTCTTT,CASSYSGQGAEAFF
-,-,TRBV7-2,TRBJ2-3,TGTGCCAGCAGCTTAGCCAGGAACACAGATACGCAGTATTTT,CASSLARNTDTQYF
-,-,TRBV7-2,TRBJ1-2,TGTGCCAGCAGTCCACAGGGACTCTATGGCTACACCTTC,CASSPQGLYGYTF